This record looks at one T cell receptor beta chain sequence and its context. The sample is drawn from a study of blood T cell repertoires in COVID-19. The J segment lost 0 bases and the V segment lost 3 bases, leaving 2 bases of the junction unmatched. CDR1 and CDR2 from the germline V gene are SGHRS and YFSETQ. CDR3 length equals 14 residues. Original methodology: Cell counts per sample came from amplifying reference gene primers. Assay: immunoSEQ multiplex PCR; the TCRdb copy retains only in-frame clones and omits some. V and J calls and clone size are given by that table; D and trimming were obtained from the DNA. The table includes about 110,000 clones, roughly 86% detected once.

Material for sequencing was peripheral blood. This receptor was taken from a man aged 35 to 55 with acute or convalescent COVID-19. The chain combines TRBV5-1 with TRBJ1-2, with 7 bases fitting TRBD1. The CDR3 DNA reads TGCGCCAGCAGCTGGGGGACAGCTAACTATGGCTACACCTTC. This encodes CASSWGTANYGYTF.